This T cell receptor beta chain was sequenced in a study of blood T cells in healthy people across ages. The second PCR ran 7 to 11 cycles with a sample-barcoded 5' primer and J-beta primers. TCRdb re-analysed the 5' RACE reads in MiXCR, keeping a single row per CDR3 protein. Altogether about 930,000 distinct CDR3 sequences are present, 25% to 30% being singletons, with the ten largest covering roughly 10%. CDR1 SEHNR and CDR2 FQNEAQ come from the germline V gene (reference sequence). Trimming took 6 bases from V and 6 from J; bases not matched to a gene: 6. The CDR3 is 14 amino acids. In terms of origin and age, donors were healthy Caucasian individuals from Russia aged roughly 6 to 95. These data are also associated with another study on T cells of mothers and their children. That source adds: For unrelated pairs as for related ones, thymic selection shapes TCR recombination output similarly.

This clonotype was sampled from a woman in her forties in good health. Sequenced: blood. The V gene is TRBV7-9, the J gene TRBJ1-2; 11 nucleotides match TRBD1. The CDR3 DNA sequence: TGTGCCAGCAGTTCGGGACAGGGGGGCCATGGCTACACCTTC. Encoded protein: CASSSGQGGHGYTF. Based on the CDR3 plus reference TRBV7-9 and TRBJ1-2, the full variable domain is DTGVSQNPRHKITKRGQNVTFRCDPISEHNRLYWYRQTLGQGPEFLTYFQNEAQLEKSRLLSDRFSAERPKGSFSTLEIQRTEQGDSAMYLCASSSGQGGHGYTFGSGTRLTVV.